This T cell receptor beta chain originates from a study of CD8 T cells in ankylosing spondylitis (dated by TCRdb to about 2017). In terms of the full investigation: The study set out to find disease-linked TCR variants by profiling T cell receptor beta repertoires in ankylosing spondylitis patients and healthy donors. In total, the full study cohort was made up of roughly 110 healthy donors and more than 20 ankylosing spondylitis patients. Peripheral blood was sampled, and synovial fluid was also collected from ankylosing spondylitis patients.

The sequencing machine was an Illumina HiSeq 2500. Quantitative 5'-RACE with molecular barcodes was the method used to prepare the TCR beta libraries. The study's own analysis went as follows. A new computational method, built on a probabilistic model of VDJ rearrangement, was used to identify disease-linked TCR variants. TCRdb reworked the public reads: Q25 trimming with fastp, MiXCR clone assembly, productive beta chains retained. Each record represents a unique CDR3 protein, reported with the most common genes and DNA among its rows. TCRdb's processing, not the authors', yielded these V and J calls. This sample holds some 840,000 distinct CDR3 sequences; approximately 10% were observed only once. The top ten clones comprise just over 0.5% of the sample. The investigation overall reported the following: The disease-linked clones were reported to be significantly enriched in matched synovial fluid samples from ankylosing spondylitis patients. Some motif variants had previously been reported in the synovial fluid and blood of reactive arthritis patients, which suggests shared mechanisms of disease initiation. A CD8+ phenotype was shown by the disease-linked clones, which were found at relatively low frequencies in peripheral blood. A TCR beta motif made up of seven or eight highly homologous amino acid variants appeared to be characteristic of blood from ankylosing spondylitis patients.

The CDR3 runs 18 amino acids, cysteine and phenylalanine included. Left in the record is the CDR3 DNA by itself, 54 bases read in frame from the first base. V drops 3 bases and J drops 0 bases, leaving 17 bases in between. CDR1 and CDR2 are read off the germline V gene as SGHAT and FQNNGV. As concerns this clonotype: Its antigen is unknown. It has no much larger one-base neighbor in the sample; base qualities were not kept.

This TCR was recovered from a male donor with ankylosing spondylitis. The chain couples TRBV11-2 to TRBJ2-2, with the D gene too uncertain to name. The source material was blood, either unsorted or a sorted T cell fraction (not recorded which). The CDR3 reads CASSFRPSFPTNTGELFF. The base sequence is TGTGCCAGCAGCTTCCGCCCCTCGTTCCCCACGAACACCGGGGAGCTGTTTTTT.